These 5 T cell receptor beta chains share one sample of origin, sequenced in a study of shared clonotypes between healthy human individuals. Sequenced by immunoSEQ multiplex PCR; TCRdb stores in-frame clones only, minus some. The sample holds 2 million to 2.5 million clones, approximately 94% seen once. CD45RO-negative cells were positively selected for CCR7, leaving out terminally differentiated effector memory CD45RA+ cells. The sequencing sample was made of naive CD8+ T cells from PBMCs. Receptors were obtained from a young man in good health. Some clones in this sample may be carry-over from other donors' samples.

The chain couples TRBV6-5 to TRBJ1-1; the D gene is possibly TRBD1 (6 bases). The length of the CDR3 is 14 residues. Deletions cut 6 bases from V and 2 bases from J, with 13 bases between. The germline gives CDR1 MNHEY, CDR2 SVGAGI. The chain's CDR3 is CASSWTADNTEAFF. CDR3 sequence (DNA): TGTGCCAGCAGCTGGACAGCAGATAACACTGAAGCTTTCTTT.

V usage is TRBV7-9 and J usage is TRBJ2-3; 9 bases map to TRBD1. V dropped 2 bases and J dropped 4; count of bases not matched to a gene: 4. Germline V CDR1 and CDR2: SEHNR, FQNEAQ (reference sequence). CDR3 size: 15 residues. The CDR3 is CASSLMTGGPDTQYF. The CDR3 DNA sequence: TGTGCCAGCAGCTTAATGACAGGGGGTCCAGATACGCAGTATTTT.

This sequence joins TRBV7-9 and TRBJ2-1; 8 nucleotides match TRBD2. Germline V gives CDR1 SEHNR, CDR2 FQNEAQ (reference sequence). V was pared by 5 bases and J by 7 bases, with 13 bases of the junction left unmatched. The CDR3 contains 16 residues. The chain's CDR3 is CASSPPSGSWWNEQFF. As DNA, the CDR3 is TGTGCCAGCAGCCCGCCGAGCGGGAGCTGGTGGAATGAGCAGTTCTTC.

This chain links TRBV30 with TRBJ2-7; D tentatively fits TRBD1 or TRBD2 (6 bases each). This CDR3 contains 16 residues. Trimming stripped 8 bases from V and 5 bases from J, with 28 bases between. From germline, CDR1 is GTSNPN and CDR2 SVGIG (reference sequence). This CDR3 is CAGTPPGAGLVHEQYF. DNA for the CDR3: TGTGCCGGGACCCCCCCGGGGGCGGGATTGGTCCACGAGCAGTACTTC.

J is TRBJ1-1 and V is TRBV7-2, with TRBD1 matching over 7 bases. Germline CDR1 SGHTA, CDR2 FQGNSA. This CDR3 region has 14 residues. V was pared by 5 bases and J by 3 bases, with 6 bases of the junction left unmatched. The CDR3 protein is CASSREGAYTEAFF. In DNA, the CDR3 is TGTGCCAGCAGCCGCGAGGGGGCTTACACTGAAGCTTTCTTT.